The 15 T cell receptor beta chains below were found in one sample sequenced in a study of shared clonotypes between healthy human individuals. This table comes from immunoSEQ multiplex PCR, and its TCRdb copy is limited to in-frame clones, with some not included. The data contain about 2 million clones, about 95% of them singletons. CD45RO negativity and positive selection for CCR7 defined naive CD8 cells, a population that excluded terminally differentiated effector memory CD45RA+ cells. The sample taken for sequencing was naive CD8+ T cells sorted from blood. These receptors all stem from a man between 18 and 35 years old in good health.

The rearrangement links TRBV2 to TRBJ2-7; either TRBD1 or TRBD2 may supply D (5 bases each). The length of the CDR3 is 16 residues. Trimming took off 4 bases at V and 0 bases at J, with 16 bases between the two ends. CDR1 and CDR2 (germline): SNHLY, FYNNEI. This chain's CDR3 is CASSGGDWDASYEQYF. The CDR3 DNA reads TGTGCCAGCAGTGGGGGAGACTGGGACGCCTCCTACGAGCAGTACTTC. The full variable domain, with the rest looked up from reference TRBV2 and TRBJ2-7, is EPEVTQTPSHQVTQMGQEVILRCVPISNHLYFYWYRQILGQKVEFLVSFYNNEISEKSEIFDDQFSVERPDGSNFTLKIRSTKLEDSAMYFCASSGGDWDASYEQYFGPGTRLTVT.

The CDR3 coding sequence is TGTGCCAGCAGTGAATTCGGACAGGGGGCGAATGGCTACACCTTC. This codes for CASSEFGQGANGYTF. The V call is TRBV25-1, the J call TRBJ1-2; 11 bases are a match to TRBD1. The CDR3 length is 15 residues. Germline V gene lookup returns CDR1 MGHDK and CDR2 SYGVNS. J gave up 6 bases and V 1 base, and 4 bases lay outside the gene matches.

The rearrangement links TRBV7-8 to TRBJ2-7; D unresolved. The CDR3 sequence is 13 residues long. V was pared by 2 bases and J by 3 bases, with 8 bases between. The germline V gene has CDR1 SGHVS and CDR2 FQNEAQ. The CDR3 nucleotides read TGTGCCAGCAGCTTAAGGCCGGACTACGAGCAGTACTTC. Translated, it gives CASSLRPDYEQYF.

The chain carries TRBV4-3 and TRBJ1-2; TRBD1 matches at 9 bases. The V and J ends lost 4 bases and 3 bases, in that order; junction bases with no gene match: 12. Looked up from germline, CDR1 is LGHNA and CDR2 is YSLEER. The CDR3 covers 17 residues. Written as DNA, the CDR3 is TGCGCCAGCAGCCCCGACCGGGGGACAGGGAGATACTATGGCTACACCTTC. Encoded protein: CASSPDRGTGRYYGYTF.

The chain couples TRBV19 to TRBJ2-5, with D perhaps matching TRBD1 or TRBD2 (7 bases each). Germline V CDR1 and CDR2: LNHDA, SQIVND (reference sequence). The V gene lost 5 bases and the J gene lost 5 bases, with 21 bases spanning the gap. The CDR3 spans 16 residues. CDR3 region: CASSGDREGTRETQYF. As DNA, the CDR3 is TGTGCCAGTAGTGGTGACAGGGAGGGGACAAGGGAGACCCAGTACTTC.

Here the CDR3 reads CASSVAGGNYEQYF. CDR3 coding DNA: TGTGCCAGCAGTGTAGCGGGAGGAAACTACGAGCAGTACTTC. J is TRBJ2-7 and V is TRBV2, with TRBD2 matching 10 bases. The CDR3 has 14 amino acids. The junction had 3 bases not matched to a gene; V was cut back by 4 bases and J by 3 bases. Germline values: CDR1 SNHLY, CDR2 FYNNEI.

This rearrangement joins TRBV6-5 to TRBJ2-5; TRBD1 or TRBD2 may be the D gene (5 bases each). The V gene's germline CDR1 is MNHEY and CDR2 SVGAGI. V lost 6 bases and J 1 base, leaving 15 bases between the germline ends. CDR3 size: 15 residues. The DNA for the CDR3 is TGTGCCAGCAGCCCAGGGACCAGCCTCCAAGAGACCCAGTACTTC. The encoded protein is CASSPGTSLQETQYF.

V gene TRBV7-9 combines with J gene TRBJ2-2; TRBD1 might be the D (5 bases). Germline values: CDR1 SEHNR, CDR2 FQNEAQ (reference sequence). Between the trimmed V and J ends, which lost 7 bases and 2 bases, there was a span of 11 bases. This CDR3 contains 14 residues. Here the CDR3 reads CASNLDTNTGELFF. The CDR3 DNA sequence: TGTGCCAGCAACCTGGACACCAACACCGGGGAGCTGTTTTTT.

V and J are TRBV6-1 and TRBJ1-1, with D unresolved. From germline, CDR1 is MNHNS and CDR2 SASEGT. CDR3 length: 14 amino acids. Deletions cut 6 bases from V and 2 bases from J, with 13 bases between. CDR3 sequence: CASRRRALNTEAFF. The CDR3 DNA is TGTGCCAGCAGGCGAAGGGCCCTCAACACTGAAGCTTTCTTT.

With regard to this clone: Germline is not matched at one junction end, which may reflect a read error. Other nucleotide sequences in the sample specify the same CDR3. This chain joins TRBV27 and TRBJ2-3, with no clear D. This CDR3 region has 13 residues. The germline CDR1 and CDR2 sequences are MNHEY and SMNVEV (reference sequence). The CDR3 region is CASRALGTDTQYF. The CDR3 nucleotides are TGTGCCAGCAGGGCCCTGGGCACGGATACGCAGTATTTT.

CDR3 in DNA: TGTGCCAGCAGCGTAACTAGCGGGAGGGACACCGGGGAGCTGTTTTTT. This codes for CASSVTSGRDTGELFF. The chain links TRBV9 to TRBJ2-2, with TRBD2 identical over 13 bases. The V and J ends lost 1 base and 3 bases, in that order; junction bases with no gene match: 0. From germline, CDR1 is SGDLS and CDR2 YYNGEE. The CDR3 length is 16 residues. The full variable domain, in which reference TRBV9 and TRBJ2-2 provide the parts outside the CDR3, is DSGVTQTPKHLITATGQRVTLRCSPRSGDLSVYWYQQSLDQGLQFLIQYYNGEERAKGNILERFSAQQFPDLHSELNLSSLELGDSALYFCASSVTSGRDTGELFFGEGSRLTVL.

As to this clone: Different DNA sequences within this sample yield the same CDR3. This chain connects TRBV6-5 to TRBJ1-3; D gene ambiguous. The CDR3 loop spans 15 amino acids. Germline V gene lookup returns CDR1 MNHEY and CDR2 SVGAGI. V dropped 0 bases and J dropped 4 bases, with 10 bases sitting between them. CDR3 protein: CASSYSSGSGNTIYF. The CDR3 region has the DNA TGTGCCAGCAGTTACTCGTCGGGTTCGGGAAACACCATATATTTT.

In this sample, this clone turned up once. CDR3 coding DNA: TGTGCCAGCAGCCCCCTCACAGGGGCGCTATCAGGGACCCAGTACTTC. As protein: CASSPLTGALSGTQYF. The chain carries TRBV5-8 and TRBJ2-5; 7 nucleotides match TRBD1. After removal of 4 bases from V and 7 bases from J, the junction contained 16 bases not matched to a gene. The CDR3 has 16 amino acids. Germline-derived CDR1 and CDR2 are SGHTS and YDEGEE. The entire variable domain, with the rest obtained from reference TRBV5-8 and TRBJ2-5, is as follows: EAGVTQSPTHLIKTRGQQATLRCSPISGHTSVYWYQQALGLGLQFLLWYDEGEERNRGNFPPRFSGRQFPNYSSELNVNALELEDSALYLCASSPLTGALSGTQYFGPGTRLLVL.

The V call is TRBV7-9, the J call TRBJ2-2; D tentatively fits TRBD1 or TRBD2 (5 bases each). Germline lookup yields CDR1 SEHNR and CDR2 FQNEAQ (reference sequence). V lost 2 bases, J lost 8 bases, and 15 bases lay in between. This CDR3 has 15 residues. CDR3 sequence (DNA): TGTGCCAGCAGCTTACGGGACGCAACACGAGGGGAGCTGTTTTTT. This translates into CASSLRDATRGELFF.

The chain is built from TRBV6-5 and TRBJ2-1, with D possibly TRBD2 on 5 matching bases. The V end was cut by 3 bases, the J end by 8 bases, with 20 bases between. The CDR3 has 16 amino acids. Germline values: CDR1 MNHEY, CDR2 SVGAGI. The CDR3 DNA sequence: TGTGCCAGCAGTTATGGACGACCCCAGGTCGGGGATGAGCAGTTCTTC. It is translated as CASSYGRPQVGDEQFF.